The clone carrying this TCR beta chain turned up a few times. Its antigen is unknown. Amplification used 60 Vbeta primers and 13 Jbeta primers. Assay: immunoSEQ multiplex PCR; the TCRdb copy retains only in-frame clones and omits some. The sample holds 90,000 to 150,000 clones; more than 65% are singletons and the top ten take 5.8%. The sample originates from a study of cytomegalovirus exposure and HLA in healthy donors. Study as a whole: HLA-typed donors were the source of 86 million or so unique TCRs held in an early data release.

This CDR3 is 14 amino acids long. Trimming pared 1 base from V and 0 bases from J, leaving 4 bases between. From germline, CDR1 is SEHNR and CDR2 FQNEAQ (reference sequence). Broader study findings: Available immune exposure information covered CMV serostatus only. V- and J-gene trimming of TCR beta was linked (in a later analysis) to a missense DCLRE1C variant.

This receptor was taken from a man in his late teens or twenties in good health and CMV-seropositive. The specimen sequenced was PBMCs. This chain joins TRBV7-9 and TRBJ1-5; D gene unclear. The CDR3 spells CASSLVGSNQPQHF. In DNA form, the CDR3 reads TGTGCCAGCAGCTTAGTCGGTAGCAATCAGCCCCAGCATTTT.